The following is a T cell receptor (beta chain) sequence with its context. No antigen is known for it. Base qualities are missing; no much larger clone stands one base away. The sample is drawn from a study of cytomegalovirus exposure and HLA in healthy donors (dated by TCRdb to about 2017). Study-wide context: In an earlier analysis of approximately 640 of the donors, roughly 300 Gb of sequence data and roughly 100 million unique TCR beta sequences from about 190 million T cells were reported. An early release that covered fewer than 800 HLA-typed donors contained approximately 300 gigabases of sequencing data and roughly 84 million unique TCR sequences. Among the approximately 430 genotyped donors, 75% to 90% belonged to the genetic ancestry cluster associated with self-reported Caucasian donors. The study aimed to test whether cataloging public T cell receptors could reveal signatures of past pathogen exposure. The study used immunosequencing to profile the T cell repertoires of under 700 subjects and linked those repertoires to cytomegalovirus serostatus. Along with the roughly 700-subject first cohort, a separate validation cohort of over 90 different subjects was used. The study combined high-throughput TCR immunosequencing, statistical association of individual TCRs with disease status, and machine learning to predict cytomegalovirus infection status. A later analysis re-analyzed previously published TCR beta repertoires from approximately 670 donors and added high-resolution HLA genotyping to study TCR occurrence patterns. Rather than using new phenotypic data, the later analysis identified candidate immune exposures from TCR beta sequences and from how often those sequences occurred across donors. To decide whether each TCR beta V gene segment behaved as functional or pseudogenic, an earlier analysis of approximately 600 of the donors relied on high-throughput TCR beta sequencing. Donor age, sex, ethnicity and CMV serostatus were compiled alongside the repertoire data. A later genetic analysis took genome-wide SNP genotypes for about 60% of the roughly 670 donors and used that subset as a discovery cohort. All discovery cohort repertoires had been generated using a single sequencing platform. Both class I and class II loci were covered by HLA typing, at four-digit resolution. Typing coverage differed by locus: A, B, C, DRB1 and DQB1 were typed in about 629-640 donors, DQA1 in about 550, DPA1 in 600 to 610, and DPB1 in 450 to 490. Because of strong linkage in the cohort, roughly 5 DR-DQ haplotypes were treated as single units for association and clustering. Among about 370 genotyped donors of the cohort, an average of roughly 230,000 unique TCR beta nucleotide sequences was sequenced per donor, of which roughly 17% were non-productive.

In total, over 600 healthy bone marrow donors made up the cohort. At the time of sampling, all cohort members were nominally healthy, though unrecorded immune exposures were likely present. The donor tested CMV seropositive, placing the donor among the approximately 290 seropositive members of the cohort. A peripheral blood sample was collected from each donor, and TCR beta sequencing was performed on peripheral blood mononuclear cells. Genomic DNA was extracted from the blood cell samples with the Qiagen DNeasy Blood Extraction Kit. Library generation was performed with the immunoSEQ multiplex PCR assay. For the multiplex PCR, a mixture combining 60 forward primers for TCR Vbeta segments and 13 reverse primers for TCR Jbeta segments was used. Amplification of the CDR3 region of rearranged TCR beta genes was performed with a multiplex PCR assay on genomic DNA. The Illumina HiSeq System was used to sequence the amplified TCR beta libraries as 87-base-pair reads. The study's processing was this. A later analysis tallied tens of millions of unique TCR beta chains across the 666 repertoires, and about 12 million of those chains were shared by two or more donors. To remove PCR and sequencing errors, raw reads were error-corrected and collapsed into unique sequences using a nearest-neighbor algorithm that merged closely related sequences. To assign V, D and J gene segments, CDR3 sequences were aligned to IMGT reference sequences. For a sequence to be retained, a match of at least six nucleotides was required to both a V gene segment and a J gene segment. A rearrangement counted as productive if the CDR3 had no stop codons and remained in frame with V and J, and every other rearrangement counted as non-productive. CDR3 was defined according to IMGT convention as the region running from the second conserved V-encoded cysteine to the conserved J-encoded phenylalanine. In an earlier analysis of around 570 of the donors, sequences lacking an unambiguous match to a single V gene segment were excluded. In an earlier analysis of several hundred of the donors, V segments were called functional above 56.7% productive rearrangements and were called segregating when the between-donor standard deviation exceeded 5%. A statistical classification framework was built to diagnose cytomegalovirus status from the catalog of TCR beta chain sequences. In a later analysis, TCR nucleotide sequences were compared against IMGT/GENE-DB human TR gene sequences so that V and J genes could be assigned. Using the TCRdist pipeline, a later analysis assigned CDR3 sequences along with most-parsimonious VDJ recombination scenarios. In a later analysis, each TCR beta chain was defined by its CDR3 amino acid sequence together with its V-gene family, and reads without a unique V-gene family were excluded. To address suspected cross-contamination and a sequencing artifact, a later analysis removed a few hundred highly shared, low-generation-probability nucleotide sequences. A later analysis calculated a clonal expansion index for each public chain from normalized within-repertoire ranks of inferred template counts. In a later analysis, generation probabilities were computed using a VDJ recombination model fitted to out-of-frame rearrangements, and the results were checked against IGoR. Hypergeometric tests were used in a later analysis to score TCR-TCR, TCR-HLA and TCR-CMV co-occurrence, with a repertoire-size bias correction applied to the TCR pairs. False discovery rates were estimated in a later analysis by permuting HLA or CMV assignments 20 times. A later analysis grouped co-occurring TCRs with DBSCAN, adding TCRdist sequence similarity when clustering within HLA-allele-positive subsets. Repertoires with fewer than 30,000 or more than 120,000 public chains were left out of co-occurrence clustering, as were about five repertoires with anomalous nucleotide sharing. TCRdb obtained this table from immuneACCESS and retained in-frame rearrangements with V and J assigned. These tables miss some clones; where compared with another copy, unresolved V genes account for less than half of the shortfall, and the remainder is unexplained. V, J and clone size were drawn from that table, and D and trimming were deduced from the DNA. The sample contains around 100,000 clones, around 60% of them found a single time. Around 4% of the sample lies in the top ten.

Here V drops 2 bases and J drops 4 bases, and the junction holds 4 bases not matched to any gene. The CDR3 measures 14 amino acids from cysteine to phenylalanine. This entry keeps only the CDR3 DNA: 42 bases, framed from base 1. Via the germline V gene, CDR1 is SGHRS and CDR2 YFSETQ. General conclusions and limits of the study: In vitro tests confirmed that three of the cytomegalovirus-associated TCR beta chains recognize cytomegalovirus antigens. In a later analysis, most CMV-associated TCR beta chains were found to appear HLA-restricted, with HLA associations seemingly driven largely by CMV exposure. A further reported finding was that TCR beta sequences accurately predicted the HLA-A and HLA-B alleles for most subjects in the first cohort. Because the 87-base-pair reads could not distinguish some IMGT-functional V segments, including TRBV6-2 and TRBV6-3, those segments were excluded. According to the authors, the approach could potentially be generalized to other disease states and immunological phenotypes. A group of highly shared sequence variants was considered likely to be a technical artifact of the sequencing pipeline. HLA typing was unavailable for some donors at each locus, so association tests used only the typed subset. The classifier was reported to diagnose cytomegalovirus status with high specificity and sensitivity in both the original cohort and the validation cohort. Because counts were too low, fewer than 20 rarely observed V segments, including chromosome 9 orphons, were excluded from the earlier analysis of some 590 of the donors. The study gave a list of some 150 TCR beta chains associated with cytomegalovirus. In an earlier analysis of approximately 600 of the donors, most TCR beta V segments were observed in productive rearrangements about 90% or about 30% of the time, broadly matching IMGT annotations. When HLA alleles, especially DR and DQ, strongly co-occurred, TCR associations were difficult to assign to individual alleles. A later genetic analysis reported fewer N-insertions in productive TCRs among donors in an Asian-associated ancestry cluster than the roughly 620-donor mean. Compared with equally common non-associated chains, HLA-associated TCR beta chains in a later analysis were more clonally expanded and had lower generation probabilities. V-gene and J-gene trimming of TCR beta chains was associated with a missense DCLRE1C variant in a later genetic analysis, and the association was replicated in an independent cohort. At a false discovery rate of 0.05, a later analysis linked 16,951 TCR beta sequences to specific HLA alleles. Only TCR beta chains were sequenced in this cohort, and the absence of alpha or paired-chain data limited detectable features. Sequencing depth was assumed to be roughly uniform across donors in the presence/absence analyses, though that assumption may not hold. Correlated functional status among segregating V segments might be attributable to linkage disequilibrium, but an unknown experimental factor could not be ruled out. Across donors, most TCR sequences were observed very rarely, whereas some public TCRs were present in many individuals. According to a later analysis, parvovirus B19, influenza, CMV and Epstein-Barr virus appeared linked to several top co-occurrence clusters. CMV serostatus was the only immune exposure information available for the cohort. A later analysis found that TCR association rates varied across HLA loci, with DRB1 alleles showing the most associated TCRs and HLA-C alleles the fewest.

The chain uses TRBV5-1 and TRBJ2-3; 7 junctional bases match TRBD1. The source of this sequence is a young man in good health and CMV-seropositive. The specimen sequenced was PBMCs. For the CDR3, the sequence is CASSFRQGSDTQYF. The nucleotide sequence reads TGCGCCAGCAGCTTTCGACAGGGCTCAGATACGCAGTATTTT. With the portions outside the CDR3 filled from the reference TRBV5-1 and TRBJ2-3 genes, the complete variable region becomes KAGVTQTPRYLIKTRGQQVTLSCSPISGHRSVSWYQQTPGQGLQFLFEYFSETQRNKGNFPGRFSGRQFSNSRSEMNVSTLELGDSALYLCASSFRQGSDTQYFGPGTRLTVL.